The next 5 T cell receptor beta chains were all read from a single sample in a study of OX40 agonist ivuxolimab in advanced cancers. Measured with immunoSEQ multiplex PCR; TCRdb has only the in-frame clones, and not every one. The data contain under 50,000 clones, 85% to 90% of them singletons. The sequenced sample was CD4+ or CD8+ T cells sorted from blood, obtained in a trial of the OX40 agonist ivuxolimab. The receptors originated from an adult with an advanced solid tumor such as melanoma, head and neck, liver or kidney cancer.

This chain joins TRBV30 and TRBJ1-1, with no clear D. The CDR3 runs 13 residues. V lost 5 bases and J lost 0, with 10 bases in between. CDR1 is GTSNPN, CDR2 SVGIG, per germline (reference sequence). The CDR3: CAWGVDLNTEAFF. Written as DNA, the CDR3 is TGTGCCTGGGGGGTCGATCTGAACACTGAAGCTTTCTTT. The full variable domain, in which reference TRBV30 and TRBJ1-1 provide the parts outside the CDR3, is SQTIHQWPATLVQPVGSPLSLECTVEGTSNPNLYWYRQAAGRGLQLLFYSVGIGQISSEVPQNLSASRPQDRQFILSSKKLLLSDSGFYLCAWGVDLNTEAFFGQGTRLTVV.

The chain combines TRBV7-9 with TRBJ1-5; D call uncertain. The germline gives CDR1 SEHNR, CDR2 FQNEAQ (reference sequence). The CDR3 length is 15 residues. The V end was cut by 5 bases, the J end by 0 bases, with 11 bases between. The CDR3 is CASSLAGVSNQPQHF. The CDR3 DNA is TGTGCCAGCAGCCTCGCAGGAGTTAGCAATCAGCCCCAGCATTTT.

This chain uses TRBV9 with TRBJ2-3; D call uncertain. The germline V and J ends were trimmed by 5 bases and 2 bases, with 6 bases remaining between them. This CDR3 has 12 residues. Per germline, CDR1 SGDLS and CDR2 YYNGEE. Here the CDR3 reads CASSGHTDTQYF. CDR3 sequence (DNA): TGTGCCAGCAGTGGGCACACAGATACGCAGTATTTT. Full variable domain (missing parts from reference TRBV9 and TRBJ2-3): DSGVTQTPKHLITATGQRVTLRCSPRSGDLSVYWYQQSLDQGLQFLIQYYNGEERAKGNILERFSAQQFPDLHSELNLSSLELGDSALYFCASSGHTDTQYFGPGTRLTVL.

The gene calls are TRBV7-9 and TRBJ2-3, with 8 bases aligning to TRBD2. The V gene end was trimmed by 4 bases and the J gene end by 0 bases; junction bases not matched to a gene: 6. The germline V gene has CDR1 SEHNR and CDR2 FQNEAQ (reference sequence). The CDR3 extends over 16 amino acids. For the CDR3, the DNA is TGTGCCAGCAGCTCCGAGCGGGGGCTAAGCACAGATACGCAGTATTTT. It codes for CASSSERGLSTDTQYF.

The gene calls are TRBV19 and TRBJ2-3; 14 bases are shared with TRBD2. From germline, CDR1 is LNHDA and CDR2 SQIVND (reference sequence). The CDR3 length is 16 residues. Trimming cost V 10 bases and J 5 bases; bases outside gene matches: 11. CDR3 DNA: TGTGCCACTTCCCGGACTAGCGGGAGGCTGGAAGATACGCAGTATTTT. The encoded protein is CATSRTSGRLEDTQYF.